This TCR beta chain is from a study of cytomegalovirus exposure and HLA in healthy donors. Study in general: It was reported in a later analysis that the 120 validation repertoires used the same platform as the 666 first-cohort repertoires.

Sequencing was performed with immunoSEQ multiplex PCR; in TCRdb, only in-frame clones are kept and a portion is missing. This sample carries about 73,000 clones, approximately 95% of them seen once, and the ten largest clones take 3% to 3.5%. Whole-study results and caveats: It was found in a later analysis that first-cohort TCR clusters tended to co-occur in the roughly 120 validation repertoires.

Trimming left V 2 bases short and J 5 bases short, with 7 bases between. Germline assignment: CDR1 SEHNR and CDR2 FQNEAQ (reference sequence). The CDR3 runs 13 residues. As for this clone: The antigen is unknown.

The rearrangement uses TRBV7-9 and TRBJ1-5; D ambiguous. The sequence was collected from a man younger than 35 in good health and CMV-seronegative. The specimen was PBMCs. For the CDR3, the DNA is TGTGCCAGCAGCTTACGGGAGGATCAGCCCCAGCATTTT. Translating gives CASSLREDQPQHF.